This T cell receptor beta chain derives from a study of T and B cells in COVID-19 patients. The study, taken as a whole, reports: The recovered cohort had more than 2,000 exclusive TCR clusters, including about 31 low generation probability clusters.

As concerns this clonotype: The antigen is not known.

Multiplex PCR with BIOMED2 TRB-A/B primer pools amplified TRB rearrangements. Via MiXCR, TCRdb re-called the multiplex PCR reads, giving one row per CDR3 protein. The repertoire holds several thousand distinct CDR3 sequences, with roughly two fifths as singletons. Each TRB amplification used roughly 240-550 ng of genomic DNA from blood. Germline V gives CDR1 MNHEY, CDR2 SVGAGI. The CDR3 runs to 13 residues. V lost 5 bases and J 4 bases, leaving 11 bases between the germline ends. The TCR was taken from a human donor with active COVID-19. The sample consisted of blood. This chain joins TRBV6-5 and TRBJ1-2, with D possibly being TRBD1 (6 bases). The CDR3, as DNA: TGTGCCAGCAGTCTCGACAGGTCCTATGGCTACACCTTC. Amino acid sequence: CASSLDRSYGYTF.